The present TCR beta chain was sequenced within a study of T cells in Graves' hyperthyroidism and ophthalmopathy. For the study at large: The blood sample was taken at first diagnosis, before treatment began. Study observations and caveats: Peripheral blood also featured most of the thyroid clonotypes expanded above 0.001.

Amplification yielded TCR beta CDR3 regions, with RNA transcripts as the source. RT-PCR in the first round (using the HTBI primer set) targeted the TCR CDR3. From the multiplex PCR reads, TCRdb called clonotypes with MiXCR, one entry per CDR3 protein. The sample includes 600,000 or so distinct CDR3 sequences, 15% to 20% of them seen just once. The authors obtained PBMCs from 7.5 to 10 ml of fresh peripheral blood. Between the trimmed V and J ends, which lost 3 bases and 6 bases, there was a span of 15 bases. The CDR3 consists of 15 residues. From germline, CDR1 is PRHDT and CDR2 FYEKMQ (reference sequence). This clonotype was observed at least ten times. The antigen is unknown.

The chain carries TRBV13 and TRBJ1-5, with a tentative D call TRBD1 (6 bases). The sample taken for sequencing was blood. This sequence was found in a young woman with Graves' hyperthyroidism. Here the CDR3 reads CASSLGSGASQPQHF. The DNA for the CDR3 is TGTGCCAGCAGCTTGGGGTCAGGGGCGAGTCAGCCCCAGCATTTT.